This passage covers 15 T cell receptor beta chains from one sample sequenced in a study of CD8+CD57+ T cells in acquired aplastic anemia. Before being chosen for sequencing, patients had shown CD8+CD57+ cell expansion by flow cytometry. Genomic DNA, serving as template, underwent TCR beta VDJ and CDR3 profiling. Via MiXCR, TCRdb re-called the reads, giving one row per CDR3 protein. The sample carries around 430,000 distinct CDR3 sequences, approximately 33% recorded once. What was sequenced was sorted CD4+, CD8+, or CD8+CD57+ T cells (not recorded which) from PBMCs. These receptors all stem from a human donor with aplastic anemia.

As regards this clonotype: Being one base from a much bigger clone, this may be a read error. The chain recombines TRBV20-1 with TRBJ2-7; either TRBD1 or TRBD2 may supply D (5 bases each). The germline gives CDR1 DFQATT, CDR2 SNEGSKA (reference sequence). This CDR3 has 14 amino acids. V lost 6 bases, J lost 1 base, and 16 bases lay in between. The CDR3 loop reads CSAGGQLGSYEQYF. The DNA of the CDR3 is TGCAGTGCCGGCGGACAACTAGGATCCTACGAGCAGTACTTC.

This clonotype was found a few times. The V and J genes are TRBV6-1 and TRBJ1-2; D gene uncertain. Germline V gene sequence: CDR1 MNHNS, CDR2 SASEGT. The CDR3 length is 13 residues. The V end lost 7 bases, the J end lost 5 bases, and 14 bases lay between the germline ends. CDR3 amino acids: CASTKSGFYGYTF. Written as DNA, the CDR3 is TGTGCCAGCACAAAATCGGGATTTTATGGCTACACCTTC.

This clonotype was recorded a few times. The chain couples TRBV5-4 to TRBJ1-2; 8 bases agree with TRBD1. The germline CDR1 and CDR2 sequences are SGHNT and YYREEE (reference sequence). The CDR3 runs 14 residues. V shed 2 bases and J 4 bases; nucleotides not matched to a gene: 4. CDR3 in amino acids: CASSFWTGSYGYTF. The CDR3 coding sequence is TGTGCCAGCAGCTTCTGGACAGGGAGCTATGGCTACACCTTC.

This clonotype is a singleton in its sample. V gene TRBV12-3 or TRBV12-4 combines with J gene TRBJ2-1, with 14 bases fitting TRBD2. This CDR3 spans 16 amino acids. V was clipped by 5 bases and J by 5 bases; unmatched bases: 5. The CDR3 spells CASSALGLAGDNEQFF. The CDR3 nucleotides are TGTGCCAGCAGTGCCCTGGGACTAGCGGGAGACAATGAGCAGTTCTTC.

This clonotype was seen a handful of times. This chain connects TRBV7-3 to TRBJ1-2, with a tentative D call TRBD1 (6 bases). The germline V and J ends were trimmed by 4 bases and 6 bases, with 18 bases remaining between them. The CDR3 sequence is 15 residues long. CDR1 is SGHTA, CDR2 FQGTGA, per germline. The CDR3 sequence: CASSSGTTISDGYTF. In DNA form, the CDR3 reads TGTGCCAGCAGCTCCGGGACAACTATCTCGGATGGCTACACCTTC.

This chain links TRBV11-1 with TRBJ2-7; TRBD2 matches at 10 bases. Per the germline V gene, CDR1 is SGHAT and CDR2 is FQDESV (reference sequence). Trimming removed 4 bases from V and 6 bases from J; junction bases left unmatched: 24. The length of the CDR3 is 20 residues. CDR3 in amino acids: CASSYPSRVSGRASGPEQYF. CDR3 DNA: TGTGCCAGCAGCTACCCCAGCAGGGTCAGCGGGAGGGCCTCTGGGCCCGAGCAGTACTTC.

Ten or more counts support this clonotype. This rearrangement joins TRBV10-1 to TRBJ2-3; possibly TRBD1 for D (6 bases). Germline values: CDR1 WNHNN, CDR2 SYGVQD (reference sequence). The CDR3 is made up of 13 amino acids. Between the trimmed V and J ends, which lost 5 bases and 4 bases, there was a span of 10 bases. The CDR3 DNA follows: TGCGCCAGCAGTCCAGGGGTTCCAGATACGCAGTATTTT. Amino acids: CASSPGVPDTQYF.

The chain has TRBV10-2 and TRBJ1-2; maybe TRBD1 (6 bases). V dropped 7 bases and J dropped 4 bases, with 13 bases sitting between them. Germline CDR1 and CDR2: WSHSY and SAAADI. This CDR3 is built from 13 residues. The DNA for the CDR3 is TGCGCCAGCAATTTGGGGGCGACCTATGGCTACACCTTC. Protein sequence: CASNLGATYGYTF.

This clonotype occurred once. CDR3 bases: TGTGCCAGCGGGGCAGGTGGCTACGAGCAGTACTTC. This translates into CASGAGGYEQYF. The rearrangement uses TRBV7-8 and TRBJ2-7, with D possibly TRBD1 on 5 matching bases. This CDR3 contains 12 residues. Trimming cost V 8 bases and J 3 bases, with 11 bases left between them. Germline loops: CDR1 SGHVS, CDR2 FQNEAQ.

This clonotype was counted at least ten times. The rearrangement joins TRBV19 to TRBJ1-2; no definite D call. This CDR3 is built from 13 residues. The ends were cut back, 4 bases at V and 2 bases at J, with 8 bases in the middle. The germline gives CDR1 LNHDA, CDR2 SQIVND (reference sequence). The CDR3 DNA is TGTGCCAGTAGTACGGCGGACAACTATGGCTACACCTTC. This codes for CASSTADNYGYTF.

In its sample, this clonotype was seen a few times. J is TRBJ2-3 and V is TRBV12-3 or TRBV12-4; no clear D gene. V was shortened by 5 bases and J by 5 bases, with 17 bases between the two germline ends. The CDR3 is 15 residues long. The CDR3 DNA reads TGTGCCAGCAGTGACGATGAAGGTTTTCGAGATACGCAGTATTTT. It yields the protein CASSDDEGFRDTQYF.

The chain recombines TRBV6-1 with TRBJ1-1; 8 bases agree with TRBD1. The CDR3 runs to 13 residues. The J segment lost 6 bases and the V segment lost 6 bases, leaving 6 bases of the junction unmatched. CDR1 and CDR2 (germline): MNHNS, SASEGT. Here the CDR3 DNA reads TGTGCCAGCAGAACAGGGGGTGTGGCTGAAGCTTTCTTT. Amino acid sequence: CASRTGGVAEAFF.

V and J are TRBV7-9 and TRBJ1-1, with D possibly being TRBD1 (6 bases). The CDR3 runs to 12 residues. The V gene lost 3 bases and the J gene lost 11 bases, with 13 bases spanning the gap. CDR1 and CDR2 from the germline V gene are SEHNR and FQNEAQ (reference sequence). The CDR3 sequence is CASSLTGGSAFF. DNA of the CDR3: TGTGCCAGCAGCTTGACAGGCGGTTCGGCTTTCTTT.

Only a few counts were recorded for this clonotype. Here the CDR3 reads CASTFRDRGYTGELFF. The DNA of the CDR3 is TGTGCCAGCACCTTCAGGGACAGGGGATACACCGGGGAGCTGTTTTTT. The rearrangement links TRBV6-6 to TRBJ2-2; 10 bases align to TRBD1. The CDR3 contains 16 residues. Germline CDR1 and CDR2: MNHNY and SVGAGI (reference sequence). J gave up 3 bases and V 7 bases, and 8 bases lay outside the gene matches.

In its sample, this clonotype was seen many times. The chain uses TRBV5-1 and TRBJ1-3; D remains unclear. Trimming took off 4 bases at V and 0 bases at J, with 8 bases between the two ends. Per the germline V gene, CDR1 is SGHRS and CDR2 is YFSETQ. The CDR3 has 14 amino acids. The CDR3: CASSKGDSGNTIYF. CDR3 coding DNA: TGCGCCAGCAGCAAGGGCGACTCTGGAAACACCATATATTTT.